The rows below give T cell receptor beta chains drawn from one sample of a study of cytomegalovirus exposure and HLA in healthy donors. Some clones are missing from TCRdb's copy, which holds only in-frame ones; the method was immunoSEQ multiplex PCR. The sample consists of more than 95,000 clones, 77% of them appearing once. The sequencing sample was made of PBMCs. These receptors were taken from a woman in her thirties or forties in good health and CMV-seropositive. The CDR3 runs from the conserved cysteine through the conserved F or W. D genes are given only for firm matches. The size field is filled for only some rows; it gives once, few, many or a size class.

.	.	TRBV6-5	TRBJ2-5	CASRHRGGETQYF	TGTGCCAGCAGACACAGGGGGGGAGAGACCCAGTACTTC
.	.	TRBV18	TRBJ2-5	CASSPLRGRNQETQYF	TGTGCCAGCTCACCACTGAGAGGGAGGAACCAAGAGACCCAGTACTTC
.	TRBD2	TRBV6-4	TRBJ2-7	CASSDSRASGFYEQYF	TGTGCCAGCAGTGACTCCCGGGCTAGCGGGTTTTACGAGCAGTACTTC
.	TRBD1	TRBV11-3	TRBJ2-1	CASSRLGQFDNEQFF	TGTGCCAGCAGCCGTTTGGGACAGTTCGACAATGAGCAGTTCTTC
.	.	TRBV5-4	TRBJ2-1	CASSLAGSNNEQFF	TGTGCCAGCAGCTTGGCGGGGAGTAACAATGAGCAGTTCTTC
.	.	TRBV5-1	TRBJ1-4	CASSLLGGSEKLFF	TGCGCCAGCAGCTTGTTGGGGGGTAGCGAAAAACTGTTTTTT
many	TRBD1	TRBV4-2	TRBJ1-2	CASSSMGQINYGYTF	TGTGCCAGCAGCTCAATGGGACAGATTAACTATGGCTACACCTTC
.	.	TRBV6-1	TRBJ1-1	CASSEGQRNTEAFF	TGTGCCAGCAGTGAAGGACAGAGGAACACTGAAGCTTTCTTT
.	TRBD1	TRBV28	TRBJ2-7	CASSFGTAISYEQYF	TGTGCCAGCAGTTTTGGGACAGCTATCTCCTACGAGCAGTACTTC
.	.	TRBV27	TRBJ1-1	CASSLQLNTEAFF	TGTGCCAGCAGTTTACAGTTGAACACTGAAGCTTTCTTT
.	TRBD1	TRBV30	TRBJ2-5	CAWSVRRGTGGQETQYF	TGTGCCTGGAGTGTACGGAGGGGGACAGGGGGCCAAGAGACCCAGTACTTC
.	TRBD1	TRBV6-1	TRBJ1-3	CASPSPGQGRNTIYF	TGTGCCAGCCCTAGCCCGGGACAGGGCCGAAACACCATATATTTT
.	TRBD2	TRBV5-1	TRBJ2-3	CATKLAGVGDTQYF	TGCGCCACGAAACTAGCGGGAGTGGGGGATACGCAGTATTTT
.	.	TRBV6-1	TRBJ2-7	CASSLALGEQYF	TGTGCCAGCAGCCTAGCGTTAGGAGAGCAGTACTTC
few	.	TRBV19	TRBJ1-3	CASILQNGGRISGNTIYF	TGTGCCAGTATCCTACAAAATGGCGGCCGGATCTCTGGAAACACCATATATTTT
.	TRBD2	TRBV6-5	TRBJ2-3	CASSYTPGLGVDTQYF	TGTGCCAGCAGTTACACACCGGGACTAGGTGTGGATACGCAGTATTTT
.	TRBD1	TRBV28	TRBJ1-5	CASSFPGGGRSNQPQHF	TGTGCCAGCAGTTTTCCAGGAGGGGGCCGAAGCAATCAGCCCCAGCATTTT
.	TRBD2	TRBV19	TRBJ2-7	CASSSPGLAYEQYF	TGTGCCAGTAGTAGTCCGGGACTAGCTTACGAGCAGTACTTC
.	TRBD1	TRBV4-1	TRBJ1-6	CASSPAPGQSNSPLHF	TGCGCCAGCAGCCCCGCCCCGGGACAGTCTAATTCACCCCTCCACTTT
.	.	TRBV9	TRBJ2-7	CASSARLAAEQYF	TGTGCCAGCAGCGCCCGACTTGCGGCCGAGCAGTACTTC
.	.	TRBV10-3	TRBJ2-1	CAISRGVINEQFF	TGTGCCATCAGTCGGGGTGTGATCAATGAGCAGTTCTTC
.	.	TRBV30	TRBJ1-4	CAWSAPDEKLFF	TGTGCCTGGAGTGCCCCGGATGAAAAACTGTTTTTT
.	.	TRBV11-2	TRBJ1-1	CANQGKGEAFF	TGTGCCAACCAGGGAAAGGGTGAAGCTTTCTTT
.	.	TRBV6-1	TRBJ1-2	CASSLWGGDGYTF	TGTGCCAGCAGCCTATGGGGGGGGGACGGCTACACCTTC
.	.	TRBV11-2	TRBJ2-1	CASSLAGSGNEQFF	TGTGCCAGCAGCTTAGCCGGTAGCGGCAATGAGCAGTTCTTC
.	.	TRBV6-1	TRBJ1-4	CASSLRTATNEKLFF	TGTGCCAGCAGCCTTCGCACGGCAACTAATGAAAAACTGTTTTTT
.	.	TRBV28	TRBJ2-2	CASSSGTGELFF	TGTGCCAGCAGTTCGGGCACCGGGGAGCTGTTTTTT
few	.	TRBV7-9	TRBJ2-7	CASRARGTYHEQYF	TGTGCCAGCAGGGCACGGGGGACTTATCACGAGCAGTACTTC
once	.	TRBV11-3	TRBJ2-2	CASSPGTGELFF	TGTGCCAGCAGCCCCGGTACCGGGGAGCTGTTTTTT
.	.	TRBV6-1	TRBJ2-7	CASSEWGDRFPYEQYF	TGTGCCAGCAGTGAATGGGGGGATCGCTTTCCCTACGAGCAGTACTTC
.	.	TRBV7-9	TRBJ2-3	CASSSGTYTDTQYF	TGTGCCAGCAGCTCCGGGACTTACACAGATACGCAGTATTTT
.	.	TRBV11-2	TRBJ2-1	CASSLGVGVGGNEQFF	TGTGCCAGCAGCTTAGGGGTTGGCGTAGGGGGCAATGAGCAGTTCTTC
once	TRBD1	TRBV10-2	TRBJ1-2	CASRDGTGRYGYTF	TGCGCCAGCAGAGACGGGACAGGGCGCTATGGCTACACCTTC
.	TRBD2	TRBV11-3	TRBJ2-1	CASSRQGLADNEQFF	TGTGCCAGCAGCCGACAGGGACTAGCGGACAATGAGCAGTTCTTC